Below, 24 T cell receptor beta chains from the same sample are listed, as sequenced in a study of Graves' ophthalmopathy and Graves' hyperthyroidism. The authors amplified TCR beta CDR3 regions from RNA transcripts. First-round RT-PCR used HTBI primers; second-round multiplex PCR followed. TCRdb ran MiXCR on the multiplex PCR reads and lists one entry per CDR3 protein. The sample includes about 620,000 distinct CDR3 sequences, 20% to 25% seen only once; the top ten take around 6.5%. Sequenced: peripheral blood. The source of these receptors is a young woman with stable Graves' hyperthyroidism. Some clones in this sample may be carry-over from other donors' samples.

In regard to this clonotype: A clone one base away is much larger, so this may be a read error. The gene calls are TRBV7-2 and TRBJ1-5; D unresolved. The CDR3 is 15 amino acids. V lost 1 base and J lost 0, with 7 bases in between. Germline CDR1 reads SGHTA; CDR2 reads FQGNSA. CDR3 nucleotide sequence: TGTGCCAGCAGCTTAGTTGGGGTTAGCAATCAGCCCCAGCATTTT. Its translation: CASSLVGVSNQPQHF.

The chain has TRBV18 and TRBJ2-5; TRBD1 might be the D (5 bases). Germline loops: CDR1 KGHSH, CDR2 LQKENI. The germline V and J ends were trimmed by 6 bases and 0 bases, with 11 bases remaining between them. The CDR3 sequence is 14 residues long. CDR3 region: CASSFGAYQETQYF. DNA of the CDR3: TGTGCCAGCTCCTTTGGGGCGTACCAAGAGACCCAGTACTTC.

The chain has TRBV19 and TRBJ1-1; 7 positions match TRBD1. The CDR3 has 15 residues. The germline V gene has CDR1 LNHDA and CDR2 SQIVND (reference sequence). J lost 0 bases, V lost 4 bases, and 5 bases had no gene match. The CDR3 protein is CASSTTGMVNTEAFF. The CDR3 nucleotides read TGTGCCAGTAGTACGACAGGGATGGTGAACACTGAAGCTTTCTTT.

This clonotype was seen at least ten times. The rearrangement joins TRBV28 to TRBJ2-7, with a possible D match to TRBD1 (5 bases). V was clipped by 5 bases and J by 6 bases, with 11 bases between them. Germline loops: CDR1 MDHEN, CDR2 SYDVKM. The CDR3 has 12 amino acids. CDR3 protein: CASSHTQGEQYF. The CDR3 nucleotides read TGTGCCAGCAGTCACACCCAGGGCGAGCAGTACTTC.

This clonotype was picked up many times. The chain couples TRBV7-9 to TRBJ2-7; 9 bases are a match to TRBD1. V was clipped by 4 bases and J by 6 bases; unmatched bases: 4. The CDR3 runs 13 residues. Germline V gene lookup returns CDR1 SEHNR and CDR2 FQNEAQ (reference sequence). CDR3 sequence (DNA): TGTGCCAGCAGCTATGGGACAGGGCGCGAGCAGTACTTC. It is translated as CASSYGTGREQYF.

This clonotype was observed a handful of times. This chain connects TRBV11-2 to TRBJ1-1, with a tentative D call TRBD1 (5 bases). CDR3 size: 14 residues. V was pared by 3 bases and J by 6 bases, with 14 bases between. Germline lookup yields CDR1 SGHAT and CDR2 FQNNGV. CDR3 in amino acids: CASSLVGAVAEAFF. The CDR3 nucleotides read TGTGCCAGCAGCTTGGTCGGGGCAGTAGCTGAAGCTTTCTTT.

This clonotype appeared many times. In nucleotides, the CDR3 is TGTGCCAGCAGCTTAGGCAGGGAAGGCAATCAGCCCCAGCATTTT. Protein sequence: CASSLGREGNQPQHF. The rearrangement links TRBV7-2 to TRBJ1-5, with D maybe TRBD1 (5 bases). Germline V gene data show CDR1 as SGHTA and CDR2 as FQGNSA. There are 15 residues in the CDR3. With 1 base removed from V and 2 bases from J, the gap between germline ends came to 9 bases.

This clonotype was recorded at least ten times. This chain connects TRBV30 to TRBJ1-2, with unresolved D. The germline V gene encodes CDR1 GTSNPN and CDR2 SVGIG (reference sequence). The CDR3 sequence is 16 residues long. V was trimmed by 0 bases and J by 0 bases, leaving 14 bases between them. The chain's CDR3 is CAWSVLGGLANYGYTF. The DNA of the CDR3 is TGTGCCTGGAGTGTCCTAGGCGGCCTCGCTAACTATGGCTACACCTTC. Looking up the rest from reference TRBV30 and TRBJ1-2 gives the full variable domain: SQTIHQWPATLVQPVGSPLSLECTVEGTSNPNLYWYRQAAGRGLQLLFYSVGIGQISSEVPQNLSASRPQDRQFILSSKKLLLSDSGFYLCAWSVLGGLANYGYTFGSGTRLTVV.

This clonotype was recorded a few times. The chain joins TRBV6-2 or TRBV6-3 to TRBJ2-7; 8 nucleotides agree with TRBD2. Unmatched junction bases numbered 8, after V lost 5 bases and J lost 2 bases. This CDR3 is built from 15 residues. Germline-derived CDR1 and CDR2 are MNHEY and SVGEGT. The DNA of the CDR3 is TGTGCCAGCAGTACCCCGGGTAGCGGGGCCTACGAGCAGTACTTC. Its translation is CASSTPGSGAYEQYF.

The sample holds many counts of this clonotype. CDR3: CSVAGQHETQYF. The CDR3 nucleotides read TGCAGCGTCGCGGGACAGCATGAGACCCAGTACTTC. The chain uses TRBV29-1 and TRBJ2-5; weak D call: TRBD1 (7 bases). Germline V gene sequence: CDR1 SQVTM, CDR2 ANQGSEA. This CDR3 spans 12 amino acids. Trimming left V 6 bases short and J 5 bases short, with 13 bases between.

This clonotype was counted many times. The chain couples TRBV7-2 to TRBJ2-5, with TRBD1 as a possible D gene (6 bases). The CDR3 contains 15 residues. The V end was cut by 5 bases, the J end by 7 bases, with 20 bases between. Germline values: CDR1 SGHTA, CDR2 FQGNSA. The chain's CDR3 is CASSPTSQGMGTQYF. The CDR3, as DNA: TGTGCCAGCAGCCCTACCTCGCAGGGGATGGGGACCCAGTACTTC.

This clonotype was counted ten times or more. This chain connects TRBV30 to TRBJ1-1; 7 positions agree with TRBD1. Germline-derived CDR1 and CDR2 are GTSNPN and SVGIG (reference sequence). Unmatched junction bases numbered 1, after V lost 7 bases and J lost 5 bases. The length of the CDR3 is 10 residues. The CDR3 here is CASTGTEAFF. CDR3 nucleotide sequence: TGTGCCTCGACAGGGACTGAAGCTTTCTTT.

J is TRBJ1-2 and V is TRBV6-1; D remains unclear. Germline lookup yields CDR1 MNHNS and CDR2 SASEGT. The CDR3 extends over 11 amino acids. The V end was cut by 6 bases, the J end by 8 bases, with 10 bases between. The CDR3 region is CASRPTWGYTF. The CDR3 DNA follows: TGTGCCAGCAGACCCACTTGGGGCTACACCTTC.

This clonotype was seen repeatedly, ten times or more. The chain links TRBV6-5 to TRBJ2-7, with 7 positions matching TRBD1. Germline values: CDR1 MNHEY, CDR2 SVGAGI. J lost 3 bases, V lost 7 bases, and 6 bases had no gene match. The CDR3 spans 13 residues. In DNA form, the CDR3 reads TGTGCCAGCATGGTAGCAGGGGGCTACGAGCAGTACTTC. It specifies CASMVAGGYEQYF.

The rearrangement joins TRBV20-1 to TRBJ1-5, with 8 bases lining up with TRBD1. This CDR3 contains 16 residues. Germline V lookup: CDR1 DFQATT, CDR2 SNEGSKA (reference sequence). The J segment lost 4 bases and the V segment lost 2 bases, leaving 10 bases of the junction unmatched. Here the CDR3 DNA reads TGCAGTGCTAGACTAATCGCAGGGGGCCCAAATCAGCCCCAGCATTTT. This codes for CSARLIAGGPNQPQHF.

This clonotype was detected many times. CDR3 region: CATSDRQTGVYGYTF. In nucleotides, the CDR3 is TGTGCCACCAGTGACCGCCAAACAGGAGTCTATGGCTACACCTTC. This chain joins TRBV24-1 and TRBJ1-2; possibly TRBD1 for D (5 bases). Trimming cost V 4 bases and J 4 bases, with 15 bases left between them. The CDR3 has 15 residues. CDR1 and CDR2 from the germline V gene are KGHDR and SFDVKD.

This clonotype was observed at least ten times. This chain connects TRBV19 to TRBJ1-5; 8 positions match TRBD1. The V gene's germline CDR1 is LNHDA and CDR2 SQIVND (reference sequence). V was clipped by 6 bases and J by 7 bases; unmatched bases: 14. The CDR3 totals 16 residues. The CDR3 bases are TGTGCCAGTAGGCCAGAGACAGGGGAGGTGTGGCAGCCCCAGCATTTT. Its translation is CASRPETGEVWQPQHF.

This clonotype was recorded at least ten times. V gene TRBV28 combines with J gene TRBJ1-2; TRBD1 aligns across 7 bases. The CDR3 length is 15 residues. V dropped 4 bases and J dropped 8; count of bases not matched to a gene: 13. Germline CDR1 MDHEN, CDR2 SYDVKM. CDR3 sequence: CASSSDRLIHGGYTF. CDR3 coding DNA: TGTGCCAGCAGTTCGGACAGGCTCATCCACGGGGGCTACACCTTC.

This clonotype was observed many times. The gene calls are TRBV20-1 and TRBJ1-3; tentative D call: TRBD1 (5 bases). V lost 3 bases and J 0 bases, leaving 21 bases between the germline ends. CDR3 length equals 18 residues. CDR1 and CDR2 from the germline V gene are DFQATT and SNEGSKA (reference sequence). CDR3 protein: CSARSTGDLKDSGNTIYF. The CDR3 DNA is TGCAGTGCTAGGTCCACGGGGGACCTGAAGGACTCTGGAAACACCATATATTTT.

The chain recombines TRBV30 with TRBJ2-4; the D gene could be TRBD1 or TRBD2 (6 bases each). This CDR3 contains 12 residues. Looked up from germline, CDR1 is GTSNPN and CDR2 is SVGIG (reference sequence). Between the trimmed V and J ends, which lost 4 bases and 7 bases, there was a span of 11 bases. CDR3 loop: CAWKGGRNIQYF. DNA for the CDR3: TGTGCCTGGAAAGGGGGGAGGAACATTCAGTACTTC. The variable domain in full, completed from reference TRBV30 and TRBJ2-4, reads SQTIHQWPATLVQPVGSPLSLECTVEGTSNPNLYWYRQAAGRGLQLLFYSVGIGQISSEVPQNLSASRPQDRQFILSSKKLLLSDSGFYLCAWKGGRNIQYFGAGTRLSVL.

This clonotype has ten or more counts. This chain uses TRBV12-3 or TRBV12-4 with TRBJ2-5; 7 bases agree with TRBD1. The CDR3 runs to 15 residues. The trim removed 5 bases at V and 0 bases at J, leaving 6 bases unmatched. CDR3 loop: CASSLRDSNQETQYF. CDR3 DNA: TGTGCCAGCAGTCTCCGGGACAGTAACCAAGAGACCCAGTACTTC.

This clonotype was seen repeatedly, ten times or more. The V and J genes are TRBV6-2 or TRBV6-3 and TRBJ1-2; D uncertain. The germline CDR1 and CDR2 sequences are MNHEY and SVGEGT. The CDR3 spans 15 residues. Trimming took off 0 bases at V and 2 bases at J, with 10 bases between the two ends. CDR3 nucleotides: TGTGCCAGCAGTTACTCTTCGGGGATAAACTATGGCTACACCTTC. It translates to CASSYSSGINYGYTF.

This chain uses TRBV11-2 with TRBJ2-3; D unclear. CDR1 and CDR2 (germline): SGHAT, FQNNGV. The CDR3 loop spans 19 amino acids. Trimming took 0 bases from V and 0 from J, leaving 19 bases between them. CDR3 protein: CASSLDIPEALGSTDTQYF. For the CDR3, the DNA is TGTGCCAGCAGCTTAGATATCCCCGAGGCCCTAGGAAGCACAGATACGCAGTATTTT.

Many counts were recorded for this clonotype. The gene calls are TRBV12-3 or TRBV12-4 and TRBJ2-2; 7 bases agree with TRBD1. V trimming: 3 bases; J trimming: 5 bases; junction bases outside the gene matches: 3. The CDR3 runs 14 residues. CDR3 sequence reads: CASSFRGQTGELFF. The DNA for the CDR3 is TGTGCCAGCAGTTTTAGGGGGCAGACCGGGGAGCTGTTTTTT.